The 24 T cell receptor beta chains below were found in one sample sequenced in a study of shared clonotypes between healthy human individuals. Some clones are missing from TCRdb's copy, which holds only in-frame ones; the method was immunoSEQ multiplex PCR. The table records nearly 750,000 clones, 55% to 80% of them present only once. The sample taken for sequencing was memory CD4+ T cells sorted from blood. Noted subset: CD45RA-negative fraction. The receptors shown here come from a woman in her 30s in good health.

The rearrangement uses TRBV2 and TRBJ1-2; D is unclear. This CDR3 has 14 residues. Germline V gene sequence: CDR1 SNHLY, CDR2 FYNNEI. Between the trimmed V and J ends, which lost 2 bases and 3 bases, there was a span of 10 bases. This CDR3 is CASSELGEDYGYTF. The CDR3 region has the DNA TGTGCCAGCAGTGAACTCGGGGAGGACTATGGCTACACCTTC.

This sequence joins TRBV30 and TRBJ2-5; TRBD2 matches at 7 bases. CDR1 and CDR2 from the germline V gene are GTSNPN and SVGIG (reference sequence). The CDR3 runs to 11 residues. J gave up 11 bases and V 3 bases, and 6 bases lay outside the gene matches. The CDR3 here is CAWSSGGFQYF. The CDR3 nucleotides are TGTGCCTGGAGCTCGGGGGGATTTCAGTACTTC.

A note on this clone: This sample includes further DNA sequences coding for the same CDR3. The V gene is TRBV7-9, the J gene TRBJ2-3; D gene unclear. CDR1 and CDR2 from the germline V gene are SEHNR and FQNEAQ (reference sequence). CDR3 length: 14 amino acids. Trimming left V 2 bases short and J 2 bases short, with 8 bases between. In nucleotides, the CDR3 is TGTGCCAGCAGCTTAAGGGAATTCACAGATACGCAGTATTTT. Its protein product is CASSLREFTDTQYF.

This chain links TRBV7-9 with TRBJ2-1, with TRBD2 matching over 8 bases. V shed 5 bases and J 7 bases; nucleotides not matched to a gene: 10. The CDR3 has 15 residues. The germline gives CDR1 SEHNR, CDR2 FQNEAQ (reference sequence). DNA for the CDR3: TGTGCCAGCAGCCCCCCGGGACTAGAGTTAAATGAGCAGTTCTTC. Protein: CASSPPGLELNEQFF.

The V and J genes are TRBV21-1 and TRBJ1-3. TRBV21-1 is a pseudogene locus. The CDR3 runs to 16 residues. The CDR3 bases are TGTGCCAGCGGATTATTAAACAGCGGGAAGGGAAACACCATATATTTT. Translated: CASGLLNSGKGNTIYF.

The V gene is TRBV6-6, the J gene TRBJ2-7, with 8 bases fitting TRBD2. V was clipped by 7 bases and J by 0 bases; unmatched bases: 5. Germline CDR1 MNHNY, CDR2 SVGAGI (reference sequence). The CDR3 is 14 amino acids. The CDR3 here is CASKASGSSYEQYF. The DNA for the CDR3 is TGTGCCAGCAAAGCCAGCGGGAGCTCCTACGAGCAGTACTTC.

The chain combines TRBV5-4 with TRBJ2-3, with unresolved D. The germline V and J ends were trimmed by 4 bases and 2 bases, with 8 bases remaining between them. The CDR3 consists of 13 residues. Germline V gene data show CDR1 as SGHNT and CDR2 as YYREEE (reference sequence). The CDR3 is CASSMRPTDTQYF. The CDR3 coding sequence is TGTGCCAGCAGCATGCGACCCACAGATACGCAGTATTTT.

This chain uses TRBV21-1 with TRBJ1-1. TRBV21-1 is marked as a pseudogene. The CDR3 is made up of 12 amino acids. The CDR3 DNA reads as TGTGCCAGCAGCAAAGGCCCCGTTGAAGCTTTCTTT. Its translation: CASSKGPVEAFF.

On this clone itself: Relative to the germline gene, one junction end is altered; a read error may explain this. The rearrangement joins TRBV28 to TRBJ1-1; D possibly corresponds to TRBD1 (6 bases). Germline V gene lookup returns CDR1 MDHEN and CDR2 SYDVKM. The CDR3 length is 16 residues. The CDR3 protein is CASSVWGAGMNTEAFF. The CDR3 nucleotides are TGTGCCAGCAGTGTATGGGGGGCGGGGATGAACACTGAAGCTTTCTTT.

The chain uses TRBV2 and TRBJ1-2, with a tentative D call TRBD1 (5 bases). CDR1 and CDR2 from the germline V gene are SNHLY and FYNNEI. V shed 2 bases and J shed 7 bases, with 23 bases lying between them. CDR3 length equals 17 residues. The CDR3 sequence: CASSEFSYGQGSSGYTF. CDR3 bases: TGTGCCAGCAGTGAATTCTCGTATGGGCAGGGAAGCTCTGGCTACACCTTC.

The chain recombines TRBV27 with TRBJ1-2, with D perhaps TRBD1 (6 bases). The germline CDR1 and CDR2 sequences are MNHEY and SMNVEV (reference sequence). The CDR3 runs 13 residues. Trimming took off 5 bases at V and 10 bases at J, with 17 bases between the two ends. In DNA, the CDR3 is TGTGCCAGCAGTCCCTCGGGGGGCAGTTTCTACACCTTC. Protein product: CASSPSGGSFYTF.

This chain joins TRBV15 and TRBJ2-7; no firm D call. This CDR3 has 14 residues. V lost 1 base and J lost 3, with 10 bases in between. CDR1 LNHNV and CDR2 YYDKDF come from the germline V gene (reference sequence). Here the CDR3 DNA reads TGTGCCACCAGCAGAGGGGGATCCCTCTACGAGCAGTACTTC. This gives the protein CATSRGGSLYEQYF. Looking up the rest from reference TRBV15 and TRBJ2-7 gives the full variable domain: DAMVIQNPRYQVTQFGKPVTLSCSQTLNHNVMYWYQQKSSQAPKLLFHYYDKDFNNEADTPDNFQSRRPNTSFCFLDIRSPGLGDTAMYLCATSRGGSLYEQYFGPGTRLTVT.

The chain recombines TRBV21-1 with TRBJ1-2. TRBV21-1 has pseudogene status. This CDR3 region has 13 residues. DNA of the CDR3: TGTGCCAGCAGTTCGGACTCAGACTATGGCTACACCTTC. Encoded protein: CASSSDSDYGYTF.

CDR3 sequence (DNA): TGTGCCAGCAGCGCCCGGGTTTGGGAGGGCAATCAGCCCCAGCATTTT. Residues: CASSARVWEGNQPQHF. The rearrangement uses TRBV28 and TRBJ1-5; D call uncertain. The CDR3 consists of 16 residues. The V gene's germline CDR1 is MDHEN and CDR2 SYDVKM. V shed 6 bases and J shed 2 bases, with 17 bases lying between them.

The chain employs TRBV6-5 and TRBJ2-1; tentative D call: TRBD1 (6 bases). CDR3 length equals 16 residues. V was shortened by 0 bases and J by 3 bases, with 12 bases between the two germline ends. Germline CDR1 and CDR2: MNHEY and SVGAGI. The CDR3 DNA reads TGTGCCAGCAGTTACTCGTTTGCGGACAGCTACAATGAGCAGTTCTTC. Amino acids: CASSYSFADSYNEQFF.

There are a few counts of this clone. J is TRBJ2-3 and V is TRBV7-9, with D perhaps being TRBD1 or TRBD2 (5 bases each). V shed 3 bases and J shed 0 bases, with 10 bases lying between them. Germline V gene sequence: CDR1 SEHNR, CDR2 FQNEAQ (reference sequence). CDR3 length: 15 residues. Here the CDR3 DNA reads TGTGCCAGCAGCTTTTGGGACGATAGCACAGATACGCAGTATTTT. It codes for CASSFWDDSTDTQYF. The full variable domain, in which reference TRBV7-9 and TRBJ2-3 provide the parts outside the CDR3, is DTGVSQNPRHKITKRGQNVTFRCDPISEHNRLYWYRQTLGQGPEFLTYFQNEAQLEKSRLLSDRFSAERPKGSFSTLEIQRTEQGDSAMYLCASSFWDDSTDTQYFGPGTRLTVL.

This chain uses TRBV28 with TRBJ2-3; maybe TRBD2 (6 bases). V lost 8 bases and J lost 5, with 20 bases in between. The germline V gene has CDR1 MDHEN and CDR2 SYDVKM. The CDR3 consists of 15 residues. The CDR3 is CASSPGGLTRDTQYF. Written as DNA, the CDR3 is TGTGCCAGCTCCCCTGGGGGGTTAACACGAGATACGCAGTATTTT.

This clone was seen a handful of times. The chain has TRBV2 and TRBJ2-2; 9 nucleotides match TRBD2. Per germline, CDR1 SNHLY and CDR2 FYNNEI. J lost 2 bases, V lost 8 bases, and 3 bases had no gene match. The CDR3 loop spans 14 amino acids. Here the CDR3 DNA reads TGTGCCAGCCGTAGCGGGAGCAACACCGGGGAGCTGTTTTTT. It translates to CASRSGSNTGELFF.

The V gene is TRBV4-2, the J gene TRBJ2-1, with 12 bases aligning to TRBD2. CDR1 and CDR2 from the germline V gene are LGHNA and YNFKEQ. The V segment lost 4 bases and the J segment 7 bases; nucleotides outside the gene matches: 5. The CDR3 covers 15 residues. Here the CDR3 DNA reads TGTGCCAGCAGCCCGACTAGCGGGAGTTGGAATGAGCAGTTCTTC. It encodes CASSPTSGSWNEQFF.

The chain has TRBV5-4 and TRBJ2-2; D not resolved. This CDR3 has 16 residues. Germline CDR1 SGHNT, CDR2 YYREEE (reference sequence). V dropped 0 bases and J dropped 4 bases, with 13 bases sitting between them. CDR3 amino acids: CASSLDTTSITGELFF. The CDR3 DNA follows: TGTGCCAGCAGCTTGGACACAACCTCGATCACCGGGGAGCTGTTTTTT.

The chain links TRBV6-6 to TRBJ1-1; a possible D gene is TRBD1 (5 bases). The germline CDR1 and CDR2 sequences are MNHNY and SVGAGI (reference sequence). This CDR3 has 14 residues. Between the trimmed V and J ends, which lost 6 bases and 0 bases, there was a span of 11 bases. The CDR3 region is CASSSGLVNTEAFF. CDR3 nucleotides: TGTGCCAGCAGCTCAGGGTTGGTGAACACTGAAGCTTTCTTT.

This clone showed up many times. Other DNA sequences in this specimen translate into the identical CDR3. The chain uses TRBV5-4 and TRBJ2-2, with a tentative D call TRBD2 (6 bases). This CDR3 has 16 residues. The V end was cut by 2 bases, the J end by 4 bases, with 15 bases between. The germline V gene encodes CDR1 SGHNT and CDR2 YYREEE (reference sequence). This CDR3 is CASSFGLGGTTGELFF. As DNA, the CDR3 is TGTGCCAGCAGCTTTGGGTTGGGGGGAACCACCGGGGAGCTGTTTTTT.

This clone was recorded only once. The identical CDR3 is also encoded by other nucleotide sequences in the sample. The gene calls are TRBV5-1 and TRBJ1-2; possibly TRBD1 for D (6 bases). The V end lost 2 bases, the J end lost 2 bases, and 7 bases lay between the germline ends. This CDR3 is 13 amino acids long. Germline CDR1 is SGHRS and CDR2 is YFSETQ. The CDR3 loop reads CASSFGQNYGYTF. For the CDR3, the DNA is TGCGCCAGCAGCTTTGGACAGAACTATGGCTACACCTTC.

This rearrangement joins TRBV6-1 to TRBJ1-4; D may be TRBD1 (5 bases). There are 16 residues in the CDR3. V lost 2 bases and J lost 2, with 12 bases in between. CDR1 is MNHNS, CDR2 SASEGT, per germline. The DNA for the CDR3 is TGTGCCAGCAGTGAAAGGCGCGGGGGGACTAATGAAAAACTGTTTTTT. This codes for CASSERRGGTNEKLFF.